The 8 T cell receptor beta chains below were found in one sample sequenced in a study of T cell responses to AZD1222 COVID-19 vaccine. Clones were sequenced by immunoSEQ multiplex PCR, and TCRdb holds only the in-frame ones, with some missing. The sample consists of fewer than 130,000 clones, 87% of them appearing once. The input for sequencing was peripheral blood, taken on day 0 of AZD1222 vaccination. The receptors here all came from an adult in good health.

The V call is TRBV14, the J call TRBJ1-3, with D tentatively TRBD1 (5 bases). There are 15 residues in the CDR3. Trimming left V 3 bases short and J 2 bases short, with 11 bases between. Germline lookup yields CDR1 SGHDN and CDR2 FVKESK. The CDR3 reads CASSQGGTPGNTIYF. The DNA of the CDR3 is TGTGCCAGCAGCCAGGGGGGTACGCCTGGAAACACCATATATTTT.

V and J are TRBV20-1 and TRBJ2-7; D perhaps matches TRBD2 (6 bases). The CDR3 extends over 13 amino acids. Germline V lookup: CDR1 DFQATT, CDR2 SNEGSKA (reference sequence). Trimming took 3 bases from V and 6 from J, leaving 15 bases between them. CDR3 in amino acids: CSASGTGVGEQYF. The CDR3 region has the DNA TGCAGTGCTAGTGGAACGGGAGTGGGCGAGCAGTACTTC.

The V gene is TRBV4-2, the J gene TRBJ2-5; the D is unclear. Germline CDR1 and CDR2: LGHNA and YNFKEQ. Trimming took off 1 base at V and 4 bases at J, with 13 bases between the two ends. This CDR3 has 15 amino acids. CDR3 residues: CASSQGLRVRETQYF. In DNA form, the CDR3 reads TGTGCCAGCAGCCAAGGGCTTCGAGTCCGAGAGACCCAGTACTTC.

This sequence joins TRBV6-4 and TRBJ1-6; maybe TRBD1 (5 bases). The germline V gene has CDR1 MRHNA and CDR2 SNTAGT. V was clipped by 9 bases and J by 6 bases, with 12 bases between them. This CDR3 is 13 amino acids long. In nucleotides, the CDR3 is TGTGCCAGTCCCCTCGACAGTAATTCACCCCTCCACTTT. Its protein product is CASPLDSNSPLHF.

The CDR3 sequence: CASSPFTDTQYF. The CDR3 DNA reads TGTGCCAGCTCACCATTCACAGATACGCAGTATTTT. The V call is TRBV18, the J call TRBJ2-3; D gene unclear. The V and J ends lost 2 bases and 2 bases respectively, with 2 bases between them. The CDR3 sequence is 12 residues long. CDR1 and CDR2 (germline): KGHSH, LQKENI.

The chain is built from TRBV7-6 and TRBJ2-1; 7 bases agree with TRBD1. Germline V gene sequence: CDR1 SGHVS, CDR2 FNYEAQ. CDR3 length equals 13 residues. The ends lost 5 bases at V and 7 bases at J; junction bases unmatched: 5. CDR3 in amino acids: CASSPLQGNEQFF. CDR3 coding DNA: TGTGCCAGCAGCCCCTTACAGGGGAATGAGCAGTTCTTC. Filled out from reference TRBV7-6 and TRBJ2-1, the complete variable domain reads GAGVSQSPRYKVTKRGQDVALRCDPISGHVSLYWYRQALGQGPEFLTYFNYEAQQDKSGLPNDRFSAERPEGSISTLTIQRTEQRDSAMYRCASSPLQGNEQFFGPGTRLTVL.

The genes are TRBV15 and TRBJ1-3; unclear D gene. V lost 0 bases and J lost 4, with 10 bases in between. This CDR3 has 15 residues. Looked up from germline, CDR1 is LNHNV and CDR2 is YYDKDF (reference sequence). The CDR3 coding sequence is TGTGCCACCAGCAGAGATCTCGTCGAGGGAAACACCATATATTTT. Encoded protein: CATSRDLVEGNTIYF.

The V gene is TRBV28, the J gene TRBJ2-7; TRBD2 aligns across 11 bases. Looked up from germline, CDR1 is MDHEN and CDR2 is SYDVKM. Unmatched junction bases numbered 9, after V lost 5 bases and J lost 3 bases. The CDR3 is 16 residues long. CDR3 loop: CASSAHGTSGYYEQYF. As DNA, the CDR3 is TGTGCCAGCAGTGCACACGGGACTAGCGGCTACTACGAGCAGTACTTC.